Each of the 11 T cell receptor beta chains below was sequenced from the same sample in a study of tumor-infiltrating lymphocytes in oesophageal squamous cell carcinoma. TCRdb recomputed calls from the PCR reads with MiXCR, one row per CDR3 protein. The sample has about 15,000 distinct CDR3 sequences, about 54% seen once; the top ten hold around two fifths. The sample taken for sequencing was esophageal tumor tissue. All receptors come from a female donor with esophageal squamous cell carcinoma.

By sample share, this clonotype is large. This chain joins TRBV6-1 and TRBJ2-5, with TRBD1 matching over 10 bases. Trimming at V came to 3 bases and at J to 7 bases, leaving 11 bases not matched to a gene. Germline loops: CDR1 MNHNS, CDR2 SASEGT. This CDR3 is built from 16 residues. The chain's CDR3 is CASSEGTGVLLLTQYF. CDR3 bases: TGTGCCAGCAGTGAGGGGACAGGGGTTCTTTTACTGACCCAGTACTTC.

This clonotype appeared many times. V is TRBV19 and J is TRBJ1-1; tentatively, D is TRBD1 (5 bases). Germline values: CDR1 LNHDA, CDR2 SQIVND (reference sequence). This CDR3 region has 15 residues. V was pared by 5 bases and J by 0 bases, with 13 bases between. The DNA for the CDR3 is TGTGCCAGTAGTCAACAGGTTAACATGAACACTGAAGCTTTCTTT. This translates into CASSQQVNMNTEAFF.

CDR3 in amino acids: CASSTTDTQYF. DNA for the CDR3: TGTGCCAGCAGTACCACAGATACGCAGTATTTT. The chain employs TRBV27 and TRBJ2-3; D is ambiguous. This CDR3 spans 11 amino acids. CDR1 is MNHEY and CDR2 is SMNVEV in the germline V gene (reference sequence). The V end lost 5 bases, the J end lost 2 bases, and 2 bases lay between the germline ends.

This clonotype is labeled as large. CDR3 amino acids: CASSVDREREQFF. Here the CDR3 DNA reads TGTGCCAGCAGCGTCGACAGAGAACGTGAGCAGTTCTTC. This chain connects TRBV7-3 to TRBJ2-1, with D perhaps matching TRBD1 (5 bases). V was clipped by 5 bases and J by 9 bases, with 14 bases between them. Per the germline V gene, CDR1 is SGHTA and CDR2 is FQGTGA. The CDR3 spans 13 residues.

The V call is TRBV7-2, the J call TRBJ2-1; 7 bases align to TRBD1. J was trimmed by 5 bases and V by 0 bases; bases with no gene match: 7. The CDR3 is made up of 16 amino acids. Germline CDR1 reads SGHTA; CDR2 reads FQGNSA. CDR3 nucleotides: TGTGCCAGCAGCTTAGCGGCGACAGGGACAAACAATGAGCAGTTCTTC. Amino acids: CASSLAATGTNNEQFF. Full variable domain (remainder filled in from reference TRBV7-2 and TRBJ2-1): GAGVSQSPSNKVTEKGKDVELRCDPISGHTALYWYRQSLGQGLEFLIYFQGNSAPDKSGLPSDRFSAERTGGSVSTLTIQRTQQEDSAVYLCASSLAATGTNNEQFFGPGTRLTVL.

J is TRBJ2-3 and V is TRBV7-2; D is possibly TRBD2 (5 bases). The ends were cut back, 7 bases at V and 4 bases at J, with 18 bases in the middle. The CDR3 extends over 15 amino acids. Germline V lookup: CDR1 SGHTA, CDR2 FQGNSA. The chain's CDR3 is CASIVRRGGPDTQYF. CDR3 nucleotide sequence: TGTGCCAGCATCGTCCGACGTGGAGGTCCAGATACGCAGTATTTT.

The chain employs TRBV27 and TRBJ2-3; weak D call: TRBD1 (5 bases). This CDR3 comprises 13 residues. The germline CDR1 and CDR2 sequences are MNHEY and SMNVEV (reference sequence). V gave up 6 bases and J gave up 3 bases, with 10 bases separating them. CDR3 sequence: CASRPQGTDTQYF. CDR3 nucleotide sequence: TGTGCCAGCAGGCCCCAGGGAACAGATACGCAGTATTTT.

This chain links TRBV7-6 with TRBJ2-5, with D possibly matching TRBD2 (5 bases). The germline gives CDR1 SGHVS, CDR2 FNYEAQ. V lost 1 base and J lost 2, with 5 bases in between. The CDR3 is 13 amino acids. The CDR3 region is CASSLGTQETQYF. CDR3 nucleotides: TGTGCCAGCAGCTTAGGGACTCAAGAGACCCAGTACTTC.

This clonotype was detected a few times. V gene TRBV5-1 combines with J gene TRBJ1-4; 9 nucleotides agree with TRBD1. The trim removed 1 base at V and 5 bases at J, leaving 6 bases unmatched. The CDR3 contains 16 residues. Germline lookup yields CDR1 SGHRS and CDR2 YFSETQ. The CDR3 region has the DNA TGCGCCAGCAGCTTGAGCCCCGGGACAGGGAATGAAAAACTGTTTTTT. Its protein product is CASSLSPGTGNEKLFF. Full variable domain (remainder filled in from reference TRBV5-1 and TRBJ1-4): KAGVTQTPRYLIKTRGQQVTLSCSPISGHRSVSWYQQTPGQGLQFLFEYFSETQRNKGNFPGRFSGRQFSNSRSEMNVSTLELGDSALYLCASSLSPGTGNEKLFFGSGTQLSVL.

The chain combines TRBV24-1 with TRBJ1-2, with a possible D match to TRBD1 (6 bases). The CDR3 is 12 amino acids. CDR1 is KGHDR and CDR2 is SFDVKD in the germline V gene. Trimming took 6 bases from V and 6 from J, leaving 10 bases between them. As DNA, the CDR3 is TGTGCCACCAGTCAGGGGCGGGATGGCTACACCTTC. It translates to CATSQGRDGYTF.

The CDR3, as DNA: TGTGCCAGCAGCTCCATACGGGACAGGGGGTTCTGGGAGACCCAGTACTTC. It yields the protein CASSSIRDRGFWETQYF. The chain recombines TRBV7-8 with TRBJ2-5; 11 positions agree with TRBD1. Germline-derived CDR1 and CDR2 are SGHVS and FQNEAQ. This CDR3 is built from 17 residues. Trimming cost V 4 bases and J 5 bases; bases outside gene matches: 12.